The source of this T cell receptor (beta chain) is a study of vaccination effects on CD4 cells after COVID-19. Study results and limitations: Clones that were induced by infection or by vaccine showed marked contraction late after vaccination.

Isolating CD4+ T cells followed approximately 10 days of culture. Germline assignment: CDR1 SGHKS and CDR2 YYEKEE (reference sequence). V was clipped by 0 bases and J by 1 base, with 4 bases between them. The CDR3 runs to 14 residues. Method: immunoSEQ multiplex PCR; TCRdb's copy keeps in-frame clones and lacks some. The sample shows around 60,000 clones, around 80% of them seen only once. With regard to this clone: Its antigen is unknown.

The origin of this receptor is a human donor who received a COVID-19 vaccine. The sample in question was CD4+ T cells from PBMCs cultured without peptide, obtained before COVID-19 vaccination. The rearrangement joins TRBV5-5 to TRBJ2-2; D is undetermined. The CDR3 protein is CASSLAVNTGELFF. CDR3 nucleotides: TGTGCCAGCAGCTTGGCCGTGAACACCGGGGAGCTGTTTTTT.